This TCR beta chain was sequenced during a study of regulatory T cells in long-lasting Graves disease. Documented time point: persistent/refractory GD, antithyroid drugs over 5 years with positive TRAb. Isolated PBMC RNA provided the starting material for the TCR library. Patients met American Thyroid Association criteria for Graves' disease. This CDR3 comprises 13 residues. CDR1 and CDR2 (germline): LNHDA, SQIVND (reference sequence). Trimming took 6 bases from V and 6 from J, leaving 12 bases between them. Whole-study findings and limits: Persistent disease exhibited a predilection for TRBV28, TRBJ1-2 and TRBJ2-5. Shared public clonotypes totalled about 2,700 in persistent patients, compared with about a thousand in new patients. It is possible that accuracy was reduced by the small size of the sample.

This clonotype was detected only a few times. As yet, its antigen is unknown. Both iRepertoire HTBI primers and Arm-PCR of CDR3 regions were used to build the TCR beta libraries. From the multiplex PCR reads, TCRdb called clonotypes with MiXCR, one entry per CDR3 protein. The sample holds some 420,000 distinct CDR3 sequences, approximately 23% seen once. The TCR comes from a female donor with Graves disease. Source: peripheral blood mononuclear cells (PBMCs), taken when the disease was refractory, from a patient treated with antithyroid drugs. The chain has TRBV19 and TRBJ2-1, with D unclear. CDR3 sequence reads: CASRPNPSNEQFF. CDR3 DNA sequence: TGTGCCAGTAGGCCAAACCCGAGCAATGAGCAGTTCTTC. Full variable domain (outside the CDR3, taken from reference TRBV19 and TRBJ2-1): DGGITQSPKYLFRKEGQNVTLSCEQNLNHDAMYWYRQDPGQGLRLIYYSQIVNDFQKGDIAEGYSVSREKKESFPLTVTSAQKNPTAFYLCASRPNPSNEQFFGPGTRLTVL.